These 17 T cell receptor beta chains were sequenced from one sample in a study of T cells after yellow fever vaccination. TCRdb re-called the 5' RACE reads through MiXCR, storing one row per CDR3 protein. This table holds some 350,000 distinct CDR3 sequences, under 5% found once. Here the sequenced sample was PBMCs, taken 5 days after the yellow fever booster vaccination. The receptors stem from a man aged 18 to 29 who received the YFV17D yellow fever vaccine.

The chain links TRBV9 to TRBJ1-6; tentative D call: TRBD1 (5 bases). V was clipped by 10 bases and J by 3 bases, with 14 bases between them. CDR3 length: 14 amino acids. The germline V gene encodes CDR1 SGDLS and CDR2 YYNGEE. As DNA, the CDR3 is TGTGCCTCAGAGCGGGGCAACTATAATTCACCCCTCCACTTT. Its protein is CASERGNYNSPLHF.

The V call is TRBV12-3 or TRBV12-4, the J call TRBJ1-1; no definite D call. This CDR3 comprises 13 residues. Deletions cut 6 bases from V and 3 bases from J, with 11 bases between. CDR3 bases: TGTGCCAGCAGGCCCGGACGGGACACTGAAGCTTTCTTT. Protein product: CASRPGRDTEAFF.

CDR3 amino acids: CASSPRGRAEAFF. Here the CDR3 DNA reads TGTGCCAGCAGCCCACGGGGTCGCGCTGAAGCTTTCTTT. V gene TRBV7-2 combines with J gene TRBJ1-1; no clear D. V was cut by 5 bases and J by 6 bases, with 13 bases left in between. Germline lookup yields CDR1 SGHTA and CDR2 FQGNSA. CDR3 length: 13 amino acids.

This rearrangement joins TRBV10-2 to TRBJ2-2; the match to TRBD2 covers 9 bases. The CDR3 consists of 16 residues. V shed 1 base and J 4 bases; nucleotides not matched to a gene: 4. In germline, CDR1 is WSHSY, CDR2 SAAADI. The CDR3 bases are TGCGCCAGCAGTGAGTTTCTAGCGGGGTTCACCGGGGAGCTGTTTTTT. It encodes CASSEFLAGFTGELFF.

This clonotype was found a few times. The rearrangement links TRBV6-5 to TRBJ2-7; TRBD1 is a possible D gene (6 bases). The germline V gene encodes CDR1 MNHEY and CDR2 SVGAGI. CDR3 length equals 13 residues. Between the trimmed V and J ends, which lost 1 base and 4 bases, there was a span of 8 bases. Here the CDR3 reads CASSYLQGYEQYF. As DNA, the CDR3 is TGTGCCAGCAGTTACTTGCAGGGGTACGAGCAGTACTTC.

This clonotype occurred a few times. V gene TRBV6-5 combines with J gene TRBJ2-1; 10 bases fit TRBD1. The CDR3 spans 16 residues. J gave up 6 bases and V 6 bases, and 11 bases lay outside the gene matches. Germline-derived CDR1 and CDR2 are MNHEY and SVGAGI. The CDR3 nucleotides read TGTGCCAGCAGGGTGACAGGGGGCGCCTTAAGCAATGAGCAGTTCTTC. Residues: CASRVTGGALSNEQFF.

This clonotype was seen more than once but under ten times. The V gene is TRBV27, the J gene TRBJ2-1; 12 bases align to TRBD2. Trimming cost V 4 bases and J 5 bases; bases outside gene matches: 6. The germline V gene encodes CDR1 MNHEY and CDR2 SMNVEV (reference sequence). The CDR3 extends over 16 amino acids. The CDR3 bases are TGTGCCAGCAGTTCACGGACTAGCGGGGCCCACAATGAGCAGTTCTTC. Protein sequence: CASSSRTSGAHNEQFF.

This clonotype was seen many times. The chain joins TRBV5-1 to TRBJ2-2; D uncertain. V was cut by 4 bases and J by 3 bases, with 10 bases left in between. The germline V gene has CDR1 SGHRS and CDR2 YFSETQ. The CDR3 is 14 amino acids. CDR3 amino acids: CASSLDIHTGELFF. The CDR3, as DNA: TGCGCCAGCAGCCTTGACATCCACACCGGGGAGCTGTTTTTT.

This clonotype was observed at least ten times. J is TRBJ2-5 and V is TRBV6-2 or TRBV6-3; TRBD1 aligns across 11 bases. Germline V gene lookup returns CDR1 MNHEY and CDR2 SVGEGT. V lost 4 bases and J lost 5; bases outside the gene matches: 3. CDR3 length: 14 amino acids. The CDR3 reads CASSWTGGGETQYF. Written as DNA, the CDR3 is TGTGCCAGCAGTTGGACAGGGGGCGGGGAGACCCAGTACTTC.

This sequence joins TRBV2 and TRBJ1-4; 7 bases agree with TRBD1. Germline trimming cut 2 bases from V and 3 bases from J; bases unmatched to any gene: 3. This CDR3 is built from 15 residues. Germline values: CDR1 SNHLY, CDR2 FYNNEI. For the CDR3, the DNA is TGTGCCAGCAGTGAAAACGGACAGGCTAATGAAAAACTGTTTTTT. This gives the protein CASSENGQANEKLFF.

This clonotype was counted a few times. The V gene is TRBV7-8, the J gene TRBJ1-1; D is perhaps TRBD1 (5 bases). Looked up from germline, CDR1 is SGHVS and CDR2 is FQNEAQ. Trimming pared 2 bases from V and 1 base from J, leaving 8 bases between. The CDR3 runs to 14 residues. CDR3 nucleotide sequence: TGTGCCAGCAGCTTAATTACAGGGAACACTGAAGCTTTCTTT. Protein: CASSLITGNTEAFF.

The V gene is TRBV12-3 or TRBV12-4, the J gene TRBJ2-5; TRBD2 is a possible D gene (6 bases). This CDR3 comprises 15 residues. V was clipped by 5 bases and J by 2 bases, with 15 bases between them. Here the CDR3 DNA reads TGTGCCAGCAGTGAGGGCTCCCGGGGGCAAGAGACCCAGTACTTC. This codes for CASSEGSRGQETQYF.

This clonotype has ten or more counts. The gene calls are TRBV20-1 and TRBJ2-4; a weak D match, TRBD1 (6 bases). V shed 3 bases and J shed 3 bases, with 12 bases lying between them. Germline V gene sequence: CDR1 DFQATT, CDR2 SNEGSKA (reference sequence). The length of the CDR3 is 14 residues. In DNA form, the CDR3 reads TGCAGTGCTAGGCAGGGGTTAGGCAAAAACATTCAGTACTTC. Translated: CSARQGLGKNIQYF.

This clonotype was seen many times. The chain is built from TRBV7-6 and TRBJ2-3; perhaps TRBD2 as D (5 bases). This CDR3 has 14 amino acids. Trimming left V 1 base short and J 4 bases short, with 9 bases between. Per germline, CDR1 SGHVS and CDR2 FNYEAQ. CDR3 in amino acids: CASSLGYGADTQYF. DNA of the CDR3: TGTGCCAGCAGCTTAGGTTACGGGGCAGATACGCAGTATTTT.

There are a few counts of this clonotype. V gene TRBV20-1 combines with J gene TRBJ2-1, with 8 bases aligning to TRBD1. The trim removed 5 bases at V and 5 bases at J, leaving 8 bases unmatched. CDR1 and CDR2 (germline): DFQATT, SNEGSKA (reference sequence). This CDR3 spans 14 amino acids. The CDR3 loop reads CSAHTQGVNNEQFF. As DNA, the CDR3 is TGCAGTGCTCACACACAGGGGGTCAACAATGAGCAGTTCTTC.

This clonotype was seen only a few times. The chain couples TRBV7-2 to TRBJ1-1; D might be TRBD1 (5 bases). The length of the CDR3 is 13 residues. Trimming left V 3 bases short and J 7 bases short, with 12 bases between. Germline CDR1 is SGHTA and CDR2 is FQGNSA. CDR3 DNA sequence: TGTGCCAGCAGCTTCAGGGCAAGTGATGAAGCTTTCTTT. This sequence encodes CASSFRASDEAFF.

The chain joins TRBV15 to TRBJ1-1, with 7 bases lining up with TRBD1. Germline V gives CDR1 LNHNV, CDR2 YYDKDF (reference sequence). The CDR3 loop spans 15 amino acids. The V and J ends lost 5 bases and 4 bases, in that order; junction bases with no gene match: 10. Here the CDR3 DNA reads TGTGCCACCAGCGTAGGGGGCCCCTCGGGCACTGAAGCTTTCTTT. It yields the protein CATSVGGPSGTEAFF.